This T cell receptor (beta chain) was sequenced in a study of blood T cell repertoires in COVID-19. The wider study: Both acute and convalescent COVID-19 samples were obtained from the United States, Italy and Spain. PBMCs, B-cell-depleted T cells, or T cells provided the cDNA or gDNA that made up the material.

Looked up from germline, CDR1 is MNHNS and CDR2 is SASEGT. There are 16 residues in the CDR3. V lost 3 bases, J lost 7 bases, and 8 bases stayed unmatched. Clones were read by immunoSEQ multiplex PCR, and TCRdb kept only the in-frame ones, dropping some. The table has roughly 160,000 clones, approximately 91% seen once. This sequence originates from a young man with COVID-19, enrolled during active disease. Sequencing was carried out using peripheral blood. J is TRBJ2-7 and V is TRBV6-1, with 14 bases fitting TRBD2. The CDR3 protein is CASSEGLAGAPGEQYF. The CDR3 region has the DNA TGTGCCAGCAGTGAGGGACTAGCGGGAGCCCCGGGGGAGCAGTACTTC.